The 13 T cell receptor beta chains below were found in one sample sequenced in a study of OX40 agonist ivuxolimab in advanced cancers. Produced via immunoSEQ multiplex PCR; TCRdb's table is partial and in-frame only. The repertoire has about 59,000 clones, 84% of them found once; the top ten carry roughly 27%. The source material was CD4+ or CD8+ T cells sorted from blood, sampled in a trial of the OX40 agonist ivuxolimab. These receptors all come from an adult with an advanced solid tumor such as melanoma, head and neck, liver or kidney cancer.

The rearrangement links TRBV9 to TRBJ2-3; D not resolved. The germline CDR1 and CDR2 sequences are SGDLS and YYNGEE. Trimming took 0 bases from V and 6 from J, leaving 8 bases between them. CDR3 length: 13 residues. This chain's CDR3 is CASSVGVGDTQYF. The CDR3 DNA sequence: TGTGCCAGCAGCGTAGGGGTGGGGGATACGCAGTATTTT.

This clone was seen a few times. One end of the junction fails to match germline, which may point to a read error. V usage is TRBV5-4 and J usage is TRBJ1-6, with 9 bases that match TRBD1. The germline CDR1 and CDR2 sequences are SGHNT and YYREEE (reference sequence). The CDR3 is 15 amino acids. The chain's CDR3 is CASSSDRGYTSPLHF. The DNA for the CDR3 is TGTGCCAGCAGCTCTGACAGGGGGTATACTTCACCCCTCCACTTT.

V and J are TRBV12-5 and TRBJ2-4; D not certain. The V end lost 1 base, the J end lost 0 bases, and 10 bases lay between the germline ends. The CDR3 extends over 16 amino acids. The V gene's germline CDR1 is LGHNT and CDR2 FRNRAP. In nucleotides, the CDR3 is TGTGCTAGTGGTTTGGACAATGCCTTAGCCAAAAACATTCAGTACTTC. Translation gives CASGLDNALAKNIQYF.

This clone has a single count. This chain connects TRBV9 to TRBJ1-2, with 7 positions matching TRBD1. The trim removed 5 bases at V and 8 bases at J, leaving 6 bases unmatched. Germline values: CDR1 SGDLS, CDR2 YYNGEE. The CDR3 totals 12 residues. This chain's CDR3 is CASSRDREGYTF. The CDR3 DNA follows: TGTGCCAGCAGTCGGGACAGAGAGGGCTACACCTTC.

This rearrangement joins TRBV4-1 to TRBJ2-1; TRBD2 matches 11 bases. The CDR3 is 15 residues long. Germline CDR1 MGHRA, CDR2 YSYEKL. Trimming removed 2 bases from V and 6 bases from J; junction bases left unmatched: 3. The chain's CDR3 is CASSQTSGGPNEQFF. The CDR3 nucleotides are TGCGCCAGCAGCCAAACTAGCGGGGGACCCAATGAGCAGTTCTTC.

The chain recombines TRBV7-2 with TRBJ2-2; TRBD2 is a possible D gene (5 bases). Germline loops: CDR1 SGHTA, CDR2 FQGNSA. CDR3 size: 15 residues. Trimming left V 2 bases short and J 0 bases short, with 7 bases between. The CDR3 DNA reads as TGTGCCAGCAGCTTAAGCGGACCGAACACCGGGGAGCTGTTTTTT. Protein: CASSLSGPNTGELFF.

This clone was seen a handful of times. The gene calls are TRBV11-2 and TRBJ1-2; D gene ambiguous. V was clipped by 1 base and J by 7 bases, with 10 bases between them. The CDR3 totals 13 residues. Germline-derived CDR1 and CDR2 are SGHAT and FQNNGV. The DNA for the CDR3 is TGTGCCAGCAGCTTAGGAGGATGGGTTGGCTACACCTTC. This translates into CASSLGGWVGYTF.

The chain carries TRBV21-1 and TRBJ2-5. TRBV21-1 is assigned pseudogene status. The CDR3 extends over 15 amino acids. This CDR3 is CASSGTQEYRETQYF. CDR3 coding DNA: TGTGCCAGCAGTGGGACGCAAGAGTACCGGGAGACCCAGTACTTC.

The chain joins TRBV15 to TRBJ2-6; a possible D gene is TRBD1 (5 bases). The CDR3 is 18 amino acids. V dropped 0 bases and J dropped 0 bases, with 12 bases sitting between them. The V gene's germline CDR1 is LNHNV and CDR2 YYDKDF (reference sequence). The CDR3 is CATSRDLRQSSGANVLTF. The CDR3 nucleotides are TGTGCCACCAGCAGAGACCTAAGACAGAGCTCTGGGGCCAACGTCCTGACTTTC.

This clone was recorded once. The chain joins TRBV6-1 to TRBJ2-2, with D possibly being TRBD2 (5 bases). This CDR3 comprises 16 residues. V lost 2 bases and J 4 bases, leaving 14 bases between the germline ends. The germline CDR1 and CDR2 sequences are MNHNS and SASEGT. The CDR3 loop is CASSEKGWRSTGELFF. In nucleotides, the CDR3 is TGTGCCAGCAGTGAAAAGGGCTGGAGGAGCACCGGGGAGCTGTTTTTT.

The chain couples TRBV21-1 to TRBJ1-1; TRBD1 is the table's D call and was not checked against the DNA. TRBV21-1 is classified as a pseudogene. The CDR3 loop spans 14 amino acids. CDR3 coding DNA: TGTGCCAGCAGTACCTGGCAGGGATGGACTGAAGCTTTCTTT. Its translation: CASSTWQGWTEAFF.

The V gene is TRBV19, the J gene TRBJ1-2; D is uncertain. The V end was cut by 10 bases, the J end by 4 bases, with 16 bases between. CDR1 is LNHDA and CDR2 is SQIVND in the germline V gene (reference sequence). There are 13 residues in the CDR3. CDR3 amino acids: CAIQDHGSYGYTF. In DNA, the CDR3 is TGTGCCATCCAAGACCACGGGAGCTATGGCTACACCTTC.

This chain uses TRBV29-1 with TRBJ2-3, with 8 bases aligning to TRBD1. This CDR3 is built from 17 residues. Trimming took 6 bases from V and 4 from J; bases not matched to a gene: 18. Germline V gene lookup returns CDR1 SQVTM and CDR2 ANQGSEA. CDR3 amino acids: CSVRGQEDFTGADTQYF. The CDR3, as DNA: TGCAGCGTCAGGGGGCAGGAAGACTTTACCGGAGCAGATACGCAGTATTTT.